This T cell receptor (beta chain) was identified during a study of OX40 agonist ivuxolimab in advanced cancers. Whole-study context: Dosing consisted of intravenous ivuxolimab at 0.01 to 10 mg/kg every 2 weeks. General study findings and limits: Determination of antigen specificity was not performed for the expanded peripheral T cells.

Remarks on this clone: Its antigen is currently unknown.

The assay was immunoSEQ multiplex PCR, and TCRdb's table has in-frame clones only and misses some. This sample has 75,000 to 95,000 clones, with 92% found just once. Germline-derived CDR1 and CDR2 are SEHNR and FQNEAQ (reference sequence). CDR3 length: 13 amino acids. Blood got drawn at baseline, again on cycle 4 day 1, and then on cycle 7 day 1. This chain links TRBV7-9 with TRBJ2-5; D unclear. With the DNA end fitting TRBJ2-7 better, the J assignment may be wrong. The receptor was derived from an adult with an advanced solid tumor such as melanoma, head and neck, liver or kidney cancer. The sample was CD4+ or CD8+ T cells sorted from blood, taken in a trial of the OX40 agonist ivuxolimab. This CDR3 is CASSLYTSYEQYF. The CDR3 bases are TGTGCCAGCAGCTTATATACGAGTTACGAGCAGTACTTC.